This is a list of T cell receptor beta chains from one sample in a study of blood T cells in healthy people across ages. TCRdb fed the 5' RACE reads into MiXCR, producing one record per CDR3 protein. The data hold under 1,100,000 distinct CDR3 sequences, with approximately 25% observed a single time. This sample was shared with a second study, whose subject was T cells of mothers and their children.

The specimen was blood. The receptors shown here come from a girl under 10 years old in good health. Both conserved end residues are part of each CDR3. Each record gives: J gene, clone size, V gene, D gene, CDR3 protein, CDR3 DNA. D genes are given only for firm matches. Not all rows give a size; the values are once, few, many and, for expanded clones, a class.

TRBJ2-7,-,TRBV7-2,TRBD1,CASSLRGTAPYEQYF,TGTGCCAGCAGCTTGCGAGGGACAGCCCCCTACGAGCAGTACTTC
TRBJ1-1,-,TRBV6-2/TRBV6-3,-,CASSYGATEAFF,TGTGCCAGCAGTTACGGAGCTACCGAAGCTTTCTTT
TRBJ2-4,-,TRBV29-1,-,CSVEGEWENIQYF,TGCAGCGTTGAGGGAGAGTGGGAAAACATTCAGTACTTC
TRBJ1-2,-,TRBV7-2,TRBD1,CASSSKGQGDGHTF,TGTGCCAGCAGCTCAAAAGGACAGGGAGATGGCCACACCTTC
TRBJ2-3,-,TRBV7-9,-,CASSLTTSTDTQYF,TGTGCCAGCAGCTTGACAACTAGCACAGATACGCAGTATTTT
TRBJ1-2,few,TRBV10-3,-,CAIRGGDNSTNYGYTF,TGTGCCATCAGGGGGGGTGACAATAGCACCAACTATGGCTACACCTTC
TRBJ2-7,few,TRBV10-3,TRBD2,CAISESGRTSGNYEQYF,TGTGCCATCAGTGAGTCTGGAAGGACTAGCGGAAACTACGAGCAGTACTTC
TRBJ1-4,few,TRBV12-3/TRBV12-4,-,CASSLRRAFNEKLFF,TGTGCCAGCAGTTTGAGACGGGCTTTTAATGAAAAACTGTTTTTT
TRBJ2-3,-,TRBV11-2,TRBD2,CASSLARGAQFGTQYF,TGTGCCAGCAGCTTAGCGCGGGGGGCCCAATTTGGTACGCAGTATTTT
TRBJ2-5,many,TRBV4-3,TRBD1,CASSQDGAGGFETQYF,TGCGCCAGCAGCCAAGATGGGGCAGGGGGTTTCGAGACCCAGTACTTC
TRBJ2-2,-,TRBV29-1,-,CSVGENTGELFF,TGCAGCGTTGGGGAGAACACCGGGGAGCTGTTTTTT
TRBJ1-4,-,TRBV6-5,-,CASSLGRREKLSF,TGTGCCAGCAGTTTGGGGCGTCGTGAAAAACTGTCTTTT
TRBJ2-3,few,TRBV15,-,CATSRVLGGQGTDTQYF,TGTGCCACCAGCAGAGTCTTAGGCGGACAAGGAACAGATACGCAGTATTTT
TRBJ1-1,-,TRBV29-1,-,CSVVKGLEAFF,TGCAGCGTCGTAAAGGGGCTCGAAGCTTTCTTT
TRBJ2-3,-,TRBV20-1,-,CSASKGTDTQYF,TGCAGTGCTAGTAAGGGCACAGATACGCAGTATTTT